This T cell receptor (beta chain) was recorded in a study of CXCR3-negative and CXCR3-positive naive CD8 T cells. Points from the study as a whole: Memory cells showed distinct TRBV-TRBJ patterns, while the two naive subsets matched.

The CDR3 sequence is 15 residues long. Germline V CDR1 and CDR2: MDHEN, SYDVKM. About this clonotype: Its antigen is as yet unknown.

Carrying UMI labels, the TRB cDNA libraries were prepared through 5' RACE. TCRdb re-called the 5' RACE reads and shows each CDR3 protein once, DNA omitted. The sample holds about 41,000 distinct CDR3 sequences. This chain uses TRBV28 with TRBJ1-6; the TCRdb D gene call, TRBD1, has no DNA to confirm it. This clonotype was sampled from a human donor in good health. Some clones in this sample may be carry-over from other donors' samples. The sequenced sample was naive CXCR3- CD8+ T cells from blood. Subset reported: CD45RO-CCR7+CD27+CD95- naive CD8+ T cells lacking CXCR3 (TNR3-). CDR3 in amino acids: CASSQPPDTVGPLHF.